The present TCR beta chain was sequenced within a study of blood T cell repertoires in COVID-19. About the study: Specimens from acute and convalescent COVID-19 originated in the United States, Italy and Spain. PBMCs, B-cell-depleted T cells, or T cells were the source of the cDNA or gDNA that made up the material.

TCRdb's copy holds only in-frame clones and misses some; the assay was immunoSEQ multiplex PCR. The top ten clones hold approximately 0.99% of a sample with about 210,000 clones, about 82% of them seen once. Trimming at V came to 8 bases and at J to 2 bases, leaving 8 bases not matched to a gene. Germline-derived CDR1 and CDR2 are MGHDK and SYGVNS. The CDR3 extends over 15 amino acids. This chain connects TRBV25-1 to TRBJ2-2, with 7 bases lining up with TRBD1. The sequencing sample was made of peripheral blood. The receptor was isolated from a man aged 55 to 70 with COVID-19, enrolled during active disease. CDR3 nucleotides: TGTGCCAGCGGTCGACAGGGAAGCAACACCGGGGAGCTGTTTTTT. As protein: CASGRQGSNTGELFF.